Detailed here is one T cell receptor beta chain. Its specificity is not known. This record comes from a study of T cells in Graves' hyperthyroidism and ophthalmopathy. Study-wide results and limits: Classification by a 13 V-J model distinguished ophthalmopathy from stable hyperthyroidism. Ophthalmopathy was predicted by the model a median of roughly 6.6 months ahead of onset. Appearing also in blood were most of the thyroid clonotypes expanded above 0.001.

The germline gives CDR1 SGDLS, CDR2 YYNGEE. The CDR3 runs 17 residues. V was pared by 0 bases and J by 5 bases, with 12 bases of the junction left unmatched. Template material for amplifying TCR beta CDR3 regions consisted of RNA transcripts. The HTBI set primed first-round TCR CDR3 RT-PCR. TCRdb re-derived calls from the multiplex PCR reads in MiXCR, one entry per CDR3 protein. The sample holds 650,000 to 700,000 distinct CDR3 sequences; approximately 15% are singletons and the top ten take around 16%. The receptor was derived from a man aged 45-65 years with Graves' hyperthyroidism. The chain is built from TRBV9 and TRBJ2-5, with 8 bases lining up with TRBD2. The specimen sequenced was blood. The CDR3 reads CASSVASRAGGGETQYF. The CDR3 DNA sequence: TGTGCCAGCAGCGTAGCTAGCCGGGCGGGAGGTGGTGAGACCCAGTACTTC.